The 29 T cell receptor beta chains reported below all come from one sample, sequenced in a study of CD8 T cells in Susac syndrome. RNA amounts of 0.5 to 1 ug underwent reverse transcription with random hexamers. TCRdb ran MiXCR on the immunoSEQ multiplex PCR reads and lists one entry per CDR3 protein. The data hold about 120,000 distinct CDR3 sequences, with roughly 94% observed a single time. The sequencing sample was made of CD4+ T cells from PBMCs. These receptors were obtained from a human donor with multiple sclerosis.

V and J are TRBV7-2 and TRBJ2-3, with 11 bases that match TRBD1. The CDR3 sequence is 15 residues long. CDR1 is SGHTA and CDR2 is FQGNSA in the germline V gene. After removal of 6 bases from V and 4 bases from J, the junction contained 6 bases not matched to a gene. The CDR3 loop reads CASRRPGQGADTQYF. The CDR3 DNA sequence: TGTGCCAGCAGGAGACCGGGACAGGGGGCAGATACGCAGTATTTT.

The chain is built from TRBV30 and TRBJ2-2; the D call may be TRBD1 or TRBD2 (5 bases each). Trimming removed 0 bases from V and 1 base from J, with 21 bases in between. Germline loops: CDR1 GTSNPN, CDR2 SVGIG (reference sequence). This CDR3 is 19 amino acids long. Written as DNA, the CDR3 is TGTGCCTGGAGTGTACTCCTCAATCCGGGACCCCTGAACACCGGGGAGCTGTTTTTT. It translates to CAWSVLLNPGPLNTGELFF.

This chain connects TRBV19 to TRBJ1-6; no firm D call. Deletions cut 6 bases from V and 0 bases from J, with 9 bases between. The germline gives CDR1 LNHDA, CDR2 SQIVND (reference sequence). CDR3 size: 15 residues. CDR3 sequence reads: CASRPGSSYNSPLHF. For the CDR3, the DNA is TGTGCCAGTAGGCCGGGGAGCTCCTATAATTCACCCCTCCACTTT.

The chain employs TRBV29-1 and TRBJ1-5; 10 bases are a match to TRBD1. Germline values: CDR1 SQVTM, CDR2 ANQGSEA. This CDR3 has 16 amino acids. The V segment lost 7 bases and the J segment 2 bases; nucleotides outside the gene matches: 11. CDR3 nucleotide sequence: TGCAGCGCCCCAGGGAGGGGACAGGGGTGCAATCAGCCCCAGCATTTT. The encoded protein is CSAPGRGQGCNQPQHF.

DNA for the CDR3: TGTGCCAGCAGCTTGATGGGACGCACGAACACTGAAGCTTTCTTT. This translates into CASSLMGRTNTEAFF. The chain links TRBV5-4 to TRBJ1-1; TRBD1 might be the D (5 bases). The CDR3 has 15 amino acids. In germline, CDR1 is SGHNT, CDR2 YYREEE (reference sequence). The V and J ends lost 1 base and 1 base respectively, with 11 bases between them.

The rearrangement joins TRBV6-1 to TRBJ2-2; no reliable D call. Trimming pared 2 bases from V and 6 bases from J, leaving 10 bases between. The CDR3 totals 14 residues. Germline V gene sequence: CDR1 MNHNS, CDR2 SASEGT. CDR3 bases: TGTGCCAGCAGTGAATCGGGTCTGGCCGGGGAGCTGTTTTTT. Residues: CASSESGLAGELFF.

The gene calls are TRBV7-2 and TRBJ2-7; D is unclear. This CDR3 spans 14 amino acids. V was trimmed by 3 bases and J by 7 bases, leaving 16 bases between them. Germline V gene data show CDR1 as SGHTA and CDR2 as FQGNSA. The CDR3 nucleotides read TGTGCCAGCAGCTTCGGTCCCGCCTTAGGGGAGCAGTACTTC. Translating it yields CASSFGPALGEQYF.

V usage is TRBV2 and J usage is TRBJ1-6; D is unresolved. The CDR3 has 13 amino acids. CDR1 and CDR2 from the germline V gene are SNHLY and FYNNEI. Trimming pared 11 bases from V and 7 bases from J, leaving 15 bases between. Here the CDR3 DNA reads TGTGCCGGGTCGACCGGGGAGAATTCACCCCTCCACTTT. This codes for CAGSTGENSPLHF.

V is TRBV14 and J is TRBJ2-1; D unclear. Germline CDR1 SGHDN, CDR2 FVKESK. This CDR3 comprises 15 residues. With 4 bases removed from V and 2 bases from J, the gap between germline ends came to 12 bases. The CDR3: CASSPLHQPYNEQFF. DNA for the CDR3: TGTGCCAGCAGCCCATTGCATCAACCCTACAATGAGCAGTTCTTC.

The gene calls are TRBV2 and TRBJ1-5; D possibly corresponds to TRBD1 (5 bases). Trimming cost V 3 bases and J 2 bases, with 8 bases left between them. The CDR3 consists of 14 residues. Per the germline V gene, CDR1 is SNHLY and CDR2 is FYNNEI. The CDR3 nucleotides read TGTGCCAGCAGTGACAGGGCTGGCAATCAGCCCCAGCATTTT. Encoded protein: CASSDRAGNQPQHF.

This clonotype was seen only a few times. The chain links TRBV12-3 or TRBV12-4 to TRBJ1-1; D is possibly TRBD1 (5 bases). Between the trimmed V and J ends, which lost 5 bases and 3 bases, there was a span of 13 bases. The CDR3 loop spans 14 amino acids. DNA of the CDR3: TGTGCCAGCAGTAAGGACGGAGGGGACACTGAAGCTTTCTTT. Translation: CASSKDGGDTEAFF.

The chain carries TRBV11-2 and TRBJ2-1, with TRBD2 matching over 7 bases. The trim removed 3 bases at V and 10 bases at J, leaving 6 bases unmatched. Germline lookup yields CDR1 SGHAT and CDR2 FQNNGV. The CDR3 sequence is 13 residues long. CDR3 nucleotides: TGTGCCAGCAGCTTTGGGGTGGGAGGGGAGCAGTTCTTC. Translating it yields CASSFGVGGEQFF.

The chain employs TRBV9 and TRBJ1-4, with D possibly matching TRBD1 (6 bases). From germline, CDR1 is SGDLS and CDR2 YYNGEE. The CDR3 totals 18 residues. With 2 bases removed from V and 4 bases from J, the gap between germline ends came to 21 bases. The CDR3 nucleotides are TGTGCCAGCAGCGTTCCAGGCCCCCCGGACAGCCGTAATGAAAAACTGTTTTTT. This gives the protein CASSVPGPPDSRNEKLFF.

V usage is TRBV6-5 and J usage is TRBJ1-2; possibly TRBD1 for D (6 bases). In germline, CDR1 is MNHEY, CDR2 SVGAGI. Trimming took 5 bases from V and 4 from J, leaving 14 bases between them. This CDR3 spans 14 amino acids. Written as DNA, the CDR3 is TGTGCCAGCAGTCCCTCGGGGGCAGTCTATGGCTACACCTTC. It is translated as CASSPSGAVYGYTF.

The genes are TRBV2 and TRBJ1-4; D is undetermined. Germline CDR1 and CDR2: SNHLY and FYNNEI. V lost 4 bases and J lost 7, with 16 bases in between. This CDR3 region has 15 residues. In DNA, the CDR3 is TGTGCCAGCAGTGCGGGTGCCCTTCGGGGTGAAAAACTGTTTTTT. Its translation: CASSAGALRGEKLFF.

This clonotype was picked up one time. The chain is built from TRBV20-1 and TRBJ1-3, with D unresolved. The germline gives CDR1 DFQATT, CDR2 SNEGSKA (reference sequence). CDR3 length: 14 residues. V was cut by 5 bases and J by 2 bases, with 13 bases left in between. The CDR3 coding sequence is TGCAGTGCTTTATCGACGGTCCCTGGAAACACCATATATTTT. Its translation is CSALSTVPGNTIYF.

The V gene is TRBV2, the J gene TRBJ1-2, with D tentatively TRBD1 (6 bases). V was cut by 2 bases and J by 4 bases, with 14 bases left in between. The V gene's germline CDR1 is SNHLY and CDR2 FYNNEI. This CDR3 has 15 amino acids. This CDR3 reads CASSEREGGLYGYTF. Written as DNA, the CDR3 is TGTGCCAGCAGTGAAAGGGAGGGGGGCCTCTATGGCTACACCTTC.

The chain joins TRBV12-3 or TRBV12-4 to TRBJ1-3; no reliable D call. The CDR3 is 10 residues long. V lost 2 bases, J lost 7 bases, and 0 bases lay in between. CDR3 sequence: CASSLNTIYF. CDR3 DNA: TGTGCCAGCAGTTTAAACACCATATATTTT.

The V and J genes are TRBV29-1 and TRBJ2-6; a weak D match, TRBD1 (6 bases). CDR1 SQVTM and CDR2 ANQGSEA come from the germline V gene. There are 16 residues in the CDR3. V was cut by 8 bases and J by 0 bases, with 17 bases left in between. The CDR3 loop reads CSTTRDTDSGANVLTF. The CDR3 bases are TGCAGCACCACTCGGGACACAGACTCTGGGGCCAACGTCCTGACTTTC.

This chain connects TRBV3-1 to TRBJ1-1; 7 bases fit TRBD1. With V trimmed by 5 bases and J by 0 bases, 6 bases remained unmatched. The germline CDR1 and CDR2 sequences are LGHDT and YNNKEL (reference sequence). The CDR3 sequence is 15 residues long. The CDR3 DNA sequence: TGTGCCAGCAGCTCCCGGGGACAGATGAACACTGAAGCTTTCTTT. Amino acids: CASSSRGQMNTEAFF.

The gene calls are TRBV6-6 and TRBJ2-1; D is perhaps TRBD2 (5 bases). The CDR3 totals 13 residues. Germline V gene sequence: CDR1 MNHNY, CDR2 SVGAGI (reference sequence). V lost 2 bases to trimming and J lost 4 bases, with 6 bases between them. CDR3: CASSYREYNEQFF. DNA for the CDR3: TGTGCCAGCAGTTACAGGGAGTACAATGAGCAGTTCTTC.

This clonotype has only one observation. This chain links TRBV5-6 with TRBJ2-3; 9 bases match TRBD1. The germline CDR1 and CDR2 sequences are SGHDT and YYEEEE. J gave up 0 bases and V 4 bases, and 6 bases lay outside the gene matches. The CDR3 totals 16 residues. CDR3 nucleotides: TGTGCCAGCAGCGCGAGGGGGACAGGGAGCACAGATACGCAGTATTTT. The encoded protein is CASSARGTGSTDTQYF.

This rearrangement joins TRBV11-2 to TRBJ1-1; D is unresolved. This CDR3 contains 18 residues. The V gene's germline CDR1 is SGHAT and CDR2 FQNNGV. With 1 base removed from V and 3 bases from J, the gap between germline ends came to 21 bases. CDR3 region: CASSLGVGREGIDTEAFF. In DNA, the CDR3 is TGTGCCAGCAGCTTAGGAGTTGGTAGGGAAGGTATCGACACTGAAGCTTTCTTT.

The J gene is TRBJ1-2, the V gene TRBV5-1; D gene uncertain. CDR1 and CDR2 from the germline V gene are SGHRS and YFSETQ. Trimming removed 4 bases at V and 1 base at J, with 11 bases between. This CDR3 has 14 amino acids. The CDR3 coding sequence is TGCGCCAGCAGCCCGGACGGTAGTAACTATGGCTACACCTTC. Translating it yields CASSPDGSNYGYTF. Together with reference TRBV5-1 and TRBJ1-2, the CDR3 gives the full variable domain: KAGVTQTPRYLIKTRGQQVTLSCSPISGHRSVSWYQQTPGQGLQFLFEYFSETQRNKGNFPGRFSGRQFSNSRSEMNVSTLELGDSALYLCASSPDGSNYGYTFGSGTRLTVV.

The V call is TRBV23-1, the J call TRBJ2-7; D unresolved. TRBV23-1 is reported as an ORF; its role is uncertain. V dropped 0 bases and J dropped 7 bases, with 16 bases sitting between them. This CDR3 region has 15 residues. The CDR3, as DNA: TGCGCCAGCAGTCAATCGGCCAGATTGTGTCGGGAGCAGTACTTC. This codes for CASSQSARLCREQYF.

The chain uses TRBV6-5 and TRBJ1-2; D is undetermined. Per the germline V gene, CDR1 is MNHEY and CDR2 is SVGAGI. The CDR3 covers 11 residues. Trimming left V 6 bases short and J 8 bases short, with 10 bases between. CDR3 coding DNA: TGTGCCAGCAGAGAGGCTAGAGGCTACACCTTC. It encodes CASREARGYTF.

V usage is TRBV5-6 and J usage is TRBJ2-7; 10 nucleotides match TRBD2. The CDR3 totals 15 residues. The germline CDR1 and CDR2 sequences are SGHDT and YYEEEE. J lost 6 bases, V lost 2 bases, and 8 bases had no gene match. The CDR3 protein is CASSFWASGRTEQYF. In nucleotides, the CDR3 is TGTGCCAGCAGCTTTTGGGCTAGCGGGAGAACCGAGCAGTACTTC.

Here the CDR3 reads CASSYEETYEQYF. Here the CDR3 DNA reads TGTGCCAGCAGTTATGAGGAAACCTACGAGCAGTACTTC. The V and J genes are TRBV6-2 or TRBV6-3 and TRBJ2-7; D not certain. CDR3 length: 13 amino acids. Deletions cut 3 bases from V and 2 bases from J, with 8 bases between. CDR1 is MNHEY, CDR2 SVGEGT, per germline.

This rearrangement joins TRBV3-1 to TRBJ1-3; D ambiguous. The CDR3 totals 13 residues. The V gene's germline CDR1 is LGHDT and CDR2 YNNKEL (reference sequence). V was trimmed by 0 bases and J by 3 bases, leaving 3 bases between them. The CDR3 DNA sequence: TGTGCCAGCAGCCAAGATAGTGGAAACACCATATATTTT. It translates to CASSQDSGNTIYF. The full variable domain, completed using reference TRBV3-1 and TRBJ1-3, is DTAVSQTPKYLVTQMGNDKSIKCEQNLGHDTMYWYKQDSKKFLKIMFSYNNKELIINETVPNRFSPKSPDKAHLNLHINSLELGDSAVYFCASSQDSGNTIYFGEGSWLTVV.